What follows are 17 T cell receptor beta chains derived from one specimen sequenced in a study of shared clonotypes between healthy human individuals. Sequenced by immunoSEQ multiplex PCR; TCRdb stores in-frame clones only, minus some. The sample lists approximately 1.5 million clones, 98% seen once, with approximately 0.38% in the top ten. What was sequenced was naive CD4+ T cells sorted from blood. This sample's subset: CD45RA+ positively selected. All receptors come from a young man in good health.

This chain joins TRBV4-1 and TRBJ2-7; TRBD2 agrees at 11 bases. CDR1 is MGHRA and CDR2 is YSYEKL in the germline V gene. There are 16 residues in the CDR3. V shed 4 bases and J 4 bases; nucleotides not matched to a gene: 9. The CDR3 reads CASSRLRGLADYEQYF. DNA for the CDR3: TGCGCCAGCAGCCGCCTACGGGGACTAGCGGATTACGAGCAGTACTTC.

This clone was seen just once. This chain joins TRBV15 and TRBJ1-1; weak D call: TRBD1 (5 bases). The CDR3 consists of 14 residues. Germline V lookup: CDR1 LNHNV, CDR2 YYDKDF (reference sequence). The CDR3 DNA sequence: TGTGCAAGCTCCCGGACAAGGCAGAACACTGAAGCTTTCTTT. Its protein is CASSRTRQNTEAFF.

V is TRBV5-1 and J is TRBJ2-3; TRBD1 agrees at 9 bases. Germline-derived CDR1 and CDR2 are SGHRS and YFSETQ. The junction had 5 bases not matched to a gene; V was cut back by 5 bases and J by 4 bases. The CDR3 sequence is 14 residues long. The CDR3 protein is CASRLGTGPDTQYF. DNA for the CDR3: TGCGCCAGCAGACTTGGGACAGGGCCAGATACGCAGTATTTT.

V usage is TRBV5-4 and J usage is TRBJ2-1; 11 bases align to TRBD2. The CDR3 contains 16 residues. J lost 13 bases, V lost 4 bases, and 16 bases had no gene match. Germline-derived CDR1 and CDR2 are SGHNT and YYREEE (reference sequence). CDR3 bases: TGTGCCAGCAGCGACCCGGGGGCTAGCGGGAGGAGGGCTCAGTTCTTC. Translated: CASSDPGASGRRAQFF.

Regarding this clone: One end of the junction is discordant with germline, which a read error may explain. The chain uses TRBV7-2 and TRBJ2-1; D remains ambiguous. This CDR3 contains 18 residues. Germline V CDR1 and CDR2: SGHTA, FQGNSA. CDR3 in amino acids: CASSLVATPLLSDNEQFF. CDR3 sequence (DNA): TGTGCCAGCAGCTTAGTGGCTACTCCCCTACTCTCCGACAATGAGCAGTTCTTC.

The chain has TRBV5-1 and TRBJ2-7, with a weak D call TRBD2 (6 bases). Germline CDR1 reads SGHRS; CDR2 reads YFSETQ. The CDR3 runs 13 residues. Trimming removed 4 bases at V and 0 bases at J, with 8 bases between. The CDR3 DNA follows: TGCGCCAGCAGCATGGGACTCTCCTACGAGCAGTACTTC. Amino acid sequence: CASSMGLSYEQYF.

The rearrangement joins TRBV11-2 to TRBJ2-1, with D maybe TRBD1 (6 bases). Per the germline V gene, CDR1 is SGHAT and CDR2 is FQNNGV. The CDR3 consists of 15 residues. V shed 5 bases and J shed 9 bases, with 20 bases lying between them. Here the CDR3 reads CASSPGQLSHGEQFF. In DNA, the CDR3 is TGTGCCAGCAGCCCCGGACAGCTATCTCACGGTGAGCAGTTCTTC.

The V and J genes are TRBV28 and TRBJ2-4, with D possibly called TRBD1 or TRBD2 (6 bases each). The length of the CDR3 is 22 residues. CDR1 and CDR2 (germline): MDHEN, SYDVKM. V lost 6 bases and J 0 bases, leaving 33 bases between the germline ends. The CDR3 bases are TGTGCCAGCAGCTGGGGGGCCCCGGGAGAAAAAACCCGACCGCTAGCCAAAAACATTCAGTACTTC. Amino acid sequence: CASSWGAPGEKTRPLAKNIQYF.

The CDR3 DNA reads as TGCAGTGCTCCAACCGACAGGGTTCAGTACTTC. Its translation is CSAPTDRVQYF. The gene calls are TRBV20-1 and TRBJ2-4; 7 nucleotides agree with TRBD1. V lost 5 bases, J lost 11 bases, and 6 bases stayed unmatched. The CDR3 contains 11 residues. Germline loops: CDR1 DFQATT, CDR2 SNEGSKA (reference sequence).

V is TRBV28 and J is TRBJ1-1; D unclear. V dropped 5 bases and J dropped 12 bases, with 10 bases sitting between them. CDR3 length equals 10 residues. In germline, CDR1 is MDHEN, CDR2 SYDVKM. The CDR3 is CASSQGRSFF. The CDR3, as DNA: TGTGCCAGCAGTCAAGGACGTTCTTTCTTT.

The J gene is TRBJ2-3, the V gene TRBV9, with 9 bases fitting TRBD1. V was pared by 4 bases and J by 8 bases, with 11 bases of the junction left unmatched. Per germline, CDR1 SGDLS and CDR2 YYNGEE. The CDR3 contains 15 residues. The CDR3 region has the DNA TGTGCCAGCAGCCCAGGGGACAGGGATCAAATTACGCAGTATTTT. Translating it yields CASSPGDRDQITQYF. Supplemented by reference TRBV9 and TRBJ2-3, the full variable domain reads DSGVTQTPKHLITATGQRVTLRCSPRSGDLSVYWYQQSLDQGLQFLIQYYNGEERAKGNILERFSAQQFPDLHSELNLSSLELGDSALYFCASSPGDRDQITQYFGPGTRLTVL.

This chain links TRBV7-9 with TRBJ2-7; D could derive from TRBD1 or TRBD2 (5 bases each). The ends were cut back, 6 bases at V and 3 bases at J, with 9 bases in the middle. CDR3 size: 12 residues. CDR1 and CDR2 (germline): SEHNR, FQNEAQ (reference sequence). CDR3 bases: TGTGCCAGCAGGAGGGACCTCTACGAGCAGTACTTC. This codes for CASRRDLYEQYF.

This rearrangement joins TRBV9 to TRBJ2-2, with D perhaps TRBD2 (6 bases). The germline V gene has CDR1 SGDLS and CDR2 YYNGEE. The CDR3 has 16 residues. V lost 4 bases and J lost 1, with 14 bases in between. DNA for the CDR3: TGTGCCAGCAGCCCCCGTATAGCGGTGAACACCGGGGAGCTGTTTTTT. Encoded protein: CASSPRIAVNTGELFF.

This chain connects TRBV25-1 to TRBJ2-7; 7 positions agree with TRBD1. Germline loops: CDR1 MGHDK, CDR2 SYGVNS. With 6 bases clipped from V and 3 bases from J, the junction kept 14 bases outside the gene matches. There are 16 residues in the CDR3. The CDR3: CASSALSGTVIYEQYF. The CDR3 coding sequence is TGTGCCAGCAGCGCACTTTCCGGGACAGTAATCTACGAGCAGTACTTC.

This clone was detected once. The chain is built from TRBV5-8 and TRBJ1-5; D unresolved. CDR1 SGHTS and CDR2 YDEGEE come from the germline V gene. V dropped 4 bases and J dropped 4 bases, with 6 bases sitting between them. The CDR3 runs 12 residues. The CDR3 DNA reads as TGTGCCAGCAGCCGCTGGAATCAGCCCCAGCATTTT. Translating gives CASSRWNQPQHF.

The rearrangement joins TRBV7-2 to TRBJ2-7; TRBD1 aligns across 7 bases. The germline V gene encodes CDR1 SGHTA and CDR2 FQGNSA. V lost 5 bases, J lost 4 bases, and 17 bases stayed unmatched. The CDR3 covers 17 residues. As DNA, the CDR3 is TGTGCCAGCAGCAAGGGACAGTCCCCCACCACACATTACGAGCAGTACTTC. This gives the protein CASSKGQSPTTHYEQYF.

The V and J genes are TRBV28 and TRBJ2-2, with D hard to call. V shed 6 bases and J shed 6 bases, with 17 bases lying between them. Germline CDR1 and CDR2: MDHEN and SYDVKM. The CDR3 sequence is 15 residues long. CDR3 sequence: CASSLSSRLAGELFF. DNA of the CDR3: TGTGCCAGCAGCTTAAGCTCTCGATTGGCCGGGGAGCTGTTTTTT.